The present entry profiles one TCR beta chain with its context. Its antigen remains unknown. Only in-frame clones appear in the TCRdb table, and some are missing; sequencing was by immunoSEQ multiplex PCR. This sample has approximately 100,000 clones, with 75% to 95% found just once. V was pared by 3 bases and J by 2 bases, with 5 bases between. The CDR3 extends over 12 amino acids. In germline, CDR1 is SEHNR, CDR2 FQNEAQ (reference sequence). The data belong to a study of siplizumab effects on memory and regulatory T cells. Study-wide points: Naive T cells seemed more diverse than memory cells; they also seemed major alloresponse contributors. Alloreactive sequences whose origin lay in unstimulated CD4+ memory cells were significantly reduced by siplizumab. No functional test confirmed suppression by proliferating siplizumab-culture Tregs.

The gene calls are TRBV7-9 and TRBJ2-7; D gene ambiguous. Input material: CD4+ T cells sorted from blood. The receptor comes from a human donor in good health. Some clones in this sample may be carry-over from other donors' samples. DNA for the CDR3: TGTGCCAGCAGCTTTGATACCTACGAGCAGTACTTC. It yields the protein CASSFDTYEQYF.